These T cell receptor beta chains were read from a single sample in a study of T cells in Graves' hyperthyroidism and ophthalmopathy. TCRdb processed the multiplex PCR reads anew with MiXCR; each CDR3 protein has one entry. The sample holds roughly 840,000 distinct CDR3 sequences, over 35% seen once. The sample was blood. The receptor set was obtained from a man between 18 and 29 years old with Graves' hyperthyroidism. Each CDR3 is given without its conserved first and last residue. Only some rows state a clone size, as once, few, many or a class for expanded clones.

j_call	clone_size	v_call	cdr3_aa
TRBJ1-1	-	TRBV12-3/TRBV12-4	ASSFLYSGSAF
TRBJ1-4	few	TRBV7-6	ASSLEGGAEEKLF
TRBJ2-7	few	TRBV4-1	ASTYLAGESYEQY
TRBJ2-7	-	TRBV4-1	ASSQEQGVFEQY
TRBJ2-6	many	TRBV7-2	ASSPGDRGSGANVLT
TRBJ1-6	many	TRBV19	ASTPTPVGGDSPLH
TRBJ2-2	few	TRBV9	ASSQLYPRVGTGELF
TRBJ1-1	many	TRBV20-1	STRRDTEAF
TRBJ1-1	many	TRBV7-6	AARTGDTEAF
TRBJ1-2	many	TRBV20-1	SGLGVPYGYT
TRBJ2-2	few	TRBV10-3	ASSHSGGELF
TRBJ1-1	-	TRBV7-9	ASSPQKGQGYTEAF
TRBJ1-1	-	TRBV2	ASSEQGWGSEAF
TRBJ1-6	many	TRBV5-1	ASSLSGGNSPLH
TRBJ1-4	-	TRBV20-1	SARNTNEKLF
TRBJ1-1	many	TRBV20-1	SAGAGGPEAF
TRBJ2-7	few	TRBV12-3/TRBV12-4	ASSFLWAGDPYEQY
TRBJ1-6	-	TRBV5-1	ASSEDRSSYSPLH
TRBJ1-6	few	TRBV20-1	SARDPRRAGTKPLH
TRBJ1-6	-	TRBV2	ASRPLSMTGVNSPLH
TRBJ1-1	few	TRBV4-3	ASSQGLQRNTEAF
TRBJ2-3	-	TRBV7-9	ASSLMADTQY
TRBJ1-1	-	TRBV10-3	AISGEGQGNTEAF
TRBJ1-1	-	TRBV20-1	SASALERAKAF
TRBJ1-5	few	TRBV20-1	SAKTGESNQPQH
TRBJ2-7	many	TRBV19	ASSIDPGSYEQY
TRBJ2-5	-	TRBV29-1	SSEGQWTQY
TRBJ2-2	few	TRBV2	ADKQETGELF
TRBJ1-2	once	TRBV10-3	AGSLRTVYGYT
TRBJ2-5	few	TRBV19	ASSAPRLGLLQETQY